The 18 T cell receptor beta chains presented below share a single source sample, sequenced in a study of shared clonotypes between healthy human individuals. Repertoires were generated with immunoSEQ multiplex PCR, while TCRdb's copy carries only in-frame clones and drops some. The sample carries around 2.5 million clones, approximately 93% recorded once. The sample comprised naive CD4+ T cells from PBMCs. Sample subset: CD45RA+ positively selected. The receptors originated from a man younger than 30 in good health. Some clones in this sample may be carry-over from other donors' samples.

The chain recombines TRBV7-3 with TRBJ2-1; 8 bases are shared with TRBD2. This CDR3 has 16 amino acids. J was trimmed by 0 bases and V by 3 bases; bases with no gene match: 4. Germline CDR1 is SGHTA and CDR2 is FQGTGA. This CDR3 is CASSFLGTSSYNEQFF. For the CDR3, the DNA is TGTGCCAGCAGCTTTTTAGGGACTAGCTCCTACAATGAGCAGTTCTTC.

The gene calls are TRBV6-1 and TRBJ2-7; no definite D call. Trimming removed 7 bases at V and 1 base at J, with 11 bases between. This CDR3 is built from 13 residues. From germline, CDR1 is MNHNS and CDR2 SASEGT. Here the CDR3 reads CASTRTVSYEQYF. In DNA form, the CDR3 reads TGTGCCAGCACAAGGACCGTTTCCTACGAGCAGTACTTC.

The chain uses TRBV29-1 and TRBJ2-7; D is unresolved. CDR1 and CDR2 (germline): SQVTM, ANQGSEA. The CDR3 sequence is 11 residues long. Trimming left V 4 bases short and J 2 bases short, with 6 bases between. The CDR3 spells CSVGATYEQYF. The CDR3 DNA reads TGCAGCGTTGGGGCGACCTACGAGCAGTACTTC.

The V call is TRBV30, the J call TRBJ1-6, with a weak D call TRBD1 (5 bases). V lost 5 bases and J 2 bases, leaving 7 bases between the germline ends. This CDR3 has 13 amino acids. CDR1 and CDR2 from the germline V gene are GTSNPN and SVGIG (reference sequence). The DNA of the CDR3 is TGTGCCTGGGACAGTGCCTATAATTCACCCCTCCACTTT. Amino acid sequence: CAWDSAYNSPLHF.

The genes are TRBV29-1 and TRBJ2-7; 9 bases are shared with TRBD2. The length of the CDR3 is 14 residues. V was pared by 4 bases and J by 6 bases, with 10 bases of the junction left unmatched. Per the germline V gene, CDR1 is SQVTM and CDR2 is ANQGSEA. CDR3 DNA: TGCAGCGTTGTGTCCTTAGCGGGAGTAGGCGAGCAGTACTTC. As protein: CSVVSLAGVGEQYF.

The rearrangement uses TRBV4-3 and TRBJ2-7; D may be TRBD2 (6 bases). Between the trimmed V and J ends, which lost 0 bases and 6 bases, there was a span of 18 bases. CDR1 is LGHNA and CDR2 is YSLEER in the germline V gene. The CDR3 has 16 amino acids. In DNA, the CDR3 is TGCGCCAGCAGCCAAGATGTCCAGCCCGGGGGTATCGAGCAGTACTTC. Its protein product is CASSQDVQPGGIEQYF.

The J gene is TRBJ1-1, the V gene TRBV29-1; D is uncertain. CDR3 size: 14 residues. V lost 3 bases and J lost 2, with 13 bases in between. Germline values: CDR1 SQVTM, CDR2 ANQGSEA. In nucleotides, the CDR3 is TGCAGCGTTGAGGGCGGTCGCTACAACACTGAAGCTTTCTTT. Translation: CSVEGGRYNTEAFF.

The chain has TRBV5-5 and TRBJ2-2, with TRBD2 as a possible D gene (5 bases). Trimming shortened V by 0 bases and J by 3 bases, and 9 bases separated the two germline ends. The CDR3 spans 15 residues. Germline CDR1 SGHKS, CDR2 YYEKEE (reference sequence). CDR3 nucleotide sequence: TGTGCCAGCAGCTTGGGGGGAGTAGACACCGGGGAGCTGTTTTTT. This sequence encodes CASSLGGVDTGELFF. The whole variable domain, filled in from reference TRBV5-5 and TRBJ2-2, reads DAGVTQSPTHLIKTRGQQVTLRCSPISGHKSVSWYQQVLGQGPQFIFQYYEKEERGRGNFPDRFSARQFPNYSSELNVNALLLGDSALYLCASSLGGVDTGELFFGEGSRLTVL.

This clone appeared a single time. CDR3 nucleotide sequence: TGCGCCAGCAGCTTGGAATTTTTATCCCTCTCTGGGGCCAACGTCCTGACTTTC. Amino acids: CASSLEFLSLSGANVLTF. The genes are TRBV5-1 and TRBJ2-6, with D unresolved. The CDR3 is made up of 18 amino acids. V lost 0 bases and J 0 bases, leaving 13 bases between the germline ends. CDR1 is SGHRS, CDR2 YFSETQ, per germline. The variable domain in full, completed from reference TRBV5-1 and TRBJ2-6, reads KAGVTQTPRYLIKTRGQQVTLSCSPISGHRSVSWYQQTPGQGLQFLFEYFSETQRNKGNFPGRFSGRQFSNSRSEMNVSTLELGDSALYLCASSLEFLSLSGANVLTFGAGSRLTVL.

This chain's CDR3 is CAISDETGWGYGYTF. The CDR3 coding sequence is TGTGCCATCAGTGACGAGACAGGGTGGGGCTATGGCTACACCTTC. The J gene is TRBJ1-2, the V gene TRBV10-3; 7 nucleotides match TRBD1. The junction had 8 bases not matched to a gene; V was cut back by 3 bases and J by 4 bases. Germline values: CDR1 ENHRY, CDR2 SYGVKD. The CDR3 totals 15 residues.

J is TRBJ2-2 and V is TRBV10-2; D gene ambiguous. The CDR3 loop spans 14 amino acids. The ends were cut back, 3 bases at V and 4 bases at J, with 9 bases in the middle. Germline V gives CDR1 WSHSY, CDR2 SAAADI. CDR3 in DNA: TGCGCCAGCAGTGACCCATCTAGCACCGGGGAGCTGTTTTTT. This gives the protein CASSDPSSTGELFF.

Comment on this clone: At one end, the junction sequence differs from germline, possibly due to a read error. This chain connects TRBV4-3 to TRBJ1-2; perhaps TRBD1 as D (6 bases). This CDR3 has 15 residues. Germline CDR1 and CDR2: LGHNA and YSLEER. Here the CDR3 DNA reads TGCGCCAGCAGCCAGAGTGACAGGTTTAACTATGGCTGCACCTTC. It is translated as CASSQSDRFNYGCTF.

This sequence joins TRBV5-8 and TRBJ2-7; D unclear. The CDR3 runs 12 residues. V gave up 2 bases and J gave up 7 bases, with 10 bases separating them. From germline, CDR1 is SGHTS and CDR2 YDEGEE. The CDR3 sequence is CASSFTRREQYF. The CDR3 coding sequence is TGTGCCAGCAGCTTTACCCGGCGGGAGCAGTACTTC.

This CDR3 reads CASSLGQGGTLYEQYF. The CDR3 DNA is TGCGCCAGCAGCTTGGGACAGGGGGGGACCTTATACGAGCAGTACTTC. The V gene is TRBV5-1, the J gene TRBJ2-7; 9 bases map to TRBD1. Losses at the gene ends were 0 bases for V and 4 bases for J; bases not matched to a gene: 8. This CDR3 spans 16 amino acids. The germline CDR1 and CDR2 sequences are SGHRS and YFSETQ.

The chain links TRBV7-9 to TRBJ2-7, with D uncertain. V was cut by 1 base and J by 8 bases, with 12 bases left in between. This CDR3 spans 13 amino acids. Germline lookup yields CDR1 SEHNR and CDR2 FQNEAQ (reference sequence). The CDR3 spells CASSLEGRSKQYF. The CDR3 DNA is TGTGCCAGCAGCTTAGAGGGCAGGTCTAAGCAGTACTTC.

This clone was seen a single time. V and J are TRBV20-1 and TRBJ2-5; no clear D. With 4 bases removed from V and 4 bases from J, the gap between germline ends came to 7 bases. CDR1 and CDR2 (germline): DFQATT, SNEGSKA (reference sequence). CDR3 size: 11 residues. The CDR3 DNA sequence: TGCAGTGCTATGTTGGGAGAGACCCAGTACTTC. Amino acids: CSAMLGETQYF.

Details on this clone: Other DNA sequences of this sample code for an identical CDR3. This chain links TRBV5-1 with TRBJ2-5, with D possibly TRBD2 on 7 matching bases. With 0 bases removed from V and 1 base from J, the gap between germline ends came to 10 bases. CDR1 and CDR2 (germline): SGHRS, YFSETQ. The CDR3 consists of 15 residues. For the CDR3, the DNA is TGCGCCAGCAGCTTGGCGGGGGGCGTCCAAGAGACCCAGTACTTC. Its translation: CASSLAGGVQETQYF.

The chain has TRBV7-8 and TRBJ2-4; 11 bases align to TRBD2. The CDR3 loop spans 14 amino acids. V shed 5 bases and J 5 bases; nucleotides not matched to a gene: 2. CDR1 is SGHVS, CDR2 FQNEAQ, per germline. DNA of the CDR3: TGTGCCAGCAGCCCGACTAGCGGGGAAAACATTCAGTACTTC. This gives the protein CASSPTSGENIQYF.